This T cell receptor (beta chain) is drawn from a study of blood T cell repertoires in COVID-19. This CDR3 has 17 amino acids. The germline V gene encodes CDR1 SGHTA and CDR2 FQGTGA. With V trimmed by 1 base and J by 4 bases, 8 bases remained unmatched. This table comes from immunoSEQ multiplex PCR, and its TCRdb copy is limited to in-frame clones, with some not included. The sample holds some 430,000 clones, 90% seen once. The chain carries TRBV7-3 and TRBJ2-1; 9 bases match TRBD2. The clonotype originates from a man younger than 35 who had recovered from COVID-19. The sequenced sample was PBMCs or T cells enriched from blood (not recorded which). The DNA of the CDR3 is TGTGCCAGCAGCTTAAATGGGGGTAGCGGGAGATACAATGAGCAGTTCTTC. Encoded protein: CASSLNGGSGRYNEQFF.